This entry features one TCR beta chain sequence. As handled by the study authors: How many nucleated cells were present was estimated from reference gene primer amplification. Clones were sequenced by immunoSEQ multiplex PCR, and TCRdb holds only the in-frame ones, with some missing. The D gene and trimming were derived from the DNA, and the V and J assignments and clone size from that table. The table has approximately 90,000 clones, about 91% seen once. The sample is drawn from a study of blood T cell repertoires in COVID-19. Whole-study context: T cells, B-cell-depleted T cells, or PBMCs provided the cDNA or gDNA that served as material.

There are 17 residues in the CDR3. The V gene's germline CDR1 is SGDLS and CDR2 YYNGEE. The V segment lost 4 bases and the J segment 5 bases; nucleotides outside the gene matches: 15. The chain carries TRBV9 and TRBJ2-1; 7 bases map to TRBD2. The sequencing sample was made of peripheral blood. This clonotype originated in a man aged 60 to 75 with acute or convalescent COVID-19. The CDR3: CASSPRGRAGRDNEQFF. In nucleotides, the CDR3 is TGTGCCAGCAGCCCACGGGGACGAGCGGGACGGGACAATGAGCAGTTCTTC.